This T cell receptor (beta chain) was observed in a study of blood T cell repertoires in COVID-19. Participants were aged about 18 to 100 years from 24 US areas. Germline V gene sequence: CDR1 KGHDR, CDR2 SFDVKD. The CDR3 extends over 13 amino acids. Trimming took off 5 bases at V and 4 bases at J, with 9 bases between the two ends. TCRdb's copy holds only in-frame clones and misses some; the assay was immunoSEQ multiplex PCR. The sample has 330,000 or so clones, almost 90% seen once. The TCR was taken from a woman in her 30s who had been exposed to COVID-19. The sequenced sample consisted of PBMCs or T cells enriched from blood (not recorded which). The rearrangement uses TRBV24-1 and TRBJ2-3; D is ambiguous. The CDR3 region has the DNA TGTGCCACCAGTGTCCAGTTTTCAGATACGCAGTATTTT. Protein: CATSVQFSDTQYF.